These T cell receptor beta chains were read from a single sample in a study of CD8+ T cells in alopecia areata. Here immunoSEQ multiplex PCR was the method, and the copy in TCRdb shows in-frame clones only, minus some. In the table there are almost 250,000 clones, 67% of which are singletons. The sample was CD4+ T cells sorted from blood, taken at week 0. All receptors come from a human donor with alopecia areata. Both conserved end residues are part of each CDR3. A D gene is named only where the DNA matches it firmly. Size tells how often a clone was seen (once, few, many) or the class of an expanded clone, and some rows leave it out.

v_call: TRBV30; j_call: TRBJ1-4; d_call: NA; clone_size: once; cdr3_nt: TGTGCCTGGAGTTCCCATGGGGCAACTAATGAAAAACTGTTTTTT; cdr3_aa: CAWSSHGATNEKLFF
v_call: TRBV30; j_call: TRBJ2-5; d_call: TRBD2; clone_size: NA; cdr3_nt: TGTGCCTGGAGTCCCGGGACTAGCGGGAGTGAGACCCAGTACTTC; cdr3_aa: CAWSPGTSGSETQYF
v_call: TRBV20-1; j_call: TRBJ2-3; d_call: NA; clone_size: NA; cdr3_nt: TGCAGTGCTAGATCGGCAGATACGCAGTATTTT; cdr3_aa: CSARSADTQYF
v_call: TRBV5-1; j_call: TRBJ2-3; d_call: NA; clone_size: NA; cdr3_nt: TGCGCCAGCGGTTCGGGGAGCACAGATACGCAGTATTTT; cdr3_aa: CASGSGSTDTQYF
v_call: TRBV19; j_call: TRBJ2-5; d_call: NA; clone_size: NA; cdr3_nt: TGTGCCAGTTCCGGGGGGACACAAGAGACCCAGTACTTC; cdr3_aa: CASSGGTQETQYF
v_call: TRBV13; j_call: TRBJ1-2; d_call: TRBD1; clone_size: few; cdr3_nt: TGTGCCAGCAGCTTATACCCCCCACGACAGGGGGACTATGGCTACACCTTC; cdr3_aa: CASSLYPPRQGDYGYTF
v_call: TRBV27; j_call: TRBJ1-5; d_call: NA; clone_size: NA; cdr3_nt: TGTGCCAGCAGCCAAGGGAGGGAAAATCAGCCCCAGCATTTT; cdr3_aa: CASSQGRENQPQHF
v_call: TRBV5-1; j_call: TRBJ1-2; d_call: NA; clone_size: NA; cdr3_nt: TGCGCCAGCAGATCAACCGGGAGAAACTATGGCTACACCTTC; cdr3_aa: CASRSTGRNYGYTF
v_call: TRBV27; j_call: TRBJ2-7; d_call: TRBD1; clone_size: NA; cdr3_nt: TGTGCCAGCAGTTGGGGACAGGGAATTTACGAGCAGTACTTC; cdr3_aa: CASSWGQGIYEQYF
v_call: TRBV7-2; j_call: TRBJ2-7; d_call: NA; clone_size: NA; cdr3_nt: TGTGCCAGCAGCTTAGATAGAGGAGTCTACAGAGAGCAGTACTTC; cdr3_aa: CASSLDRGVYREQYF
v_call: TRBV15; j_call: TRBJ2-3; d_call: NA; clone_size: few; cdr3_nt: TGTGCCACCAGCAGAGTTATGGGGAATCTAGATACGCAGTATTTT; cdr3_aa: CATSRVMGNLDTQYF
v_call: TRBV29-1; j_call: TRBJ2-5; d_call: NA; clone_size: NA; cdr3_nt: TGCAGCGTTGGCCCCGGGGAGACCCAGTACTTC; cdr3_aa: CSVGPGETQYF
v_call: TRBV14; j_call: TRBJ2-5; d_call: NA; clone_size: few; cdr3_nt: TGTGCCAGCAGCCAAGAGCGGACATCGGAAGAGACCCAGTACTTC; cdr3_aa: CASSQERTSEETQYF
v_call: TRBV5-6; j_call: TRBJ1-5; d_call: NA; clone_size: NA; cdr3_nt: TGTGCCAGCAGCTACGGATATAGCAATCAGCCCCAGCATTTT; cdr3_aa: CASSYGYSNQPQHF
v_call: TRBV18; j_call: TRBJ2-1; d_call: TRBD1; clone_size: few; cdr3_nt: TGTGCCAGCTCACCACCGTGGACAGGGGTACATGAGCAGTTCTTC; cdr3_aa: CASSPPWTGVHEQFF
v_call: TRBV9; j_call: TRBJ2-2; d_call: NA; clone_size: NA; cdr3_nt: TGTGCCAGCAGCGTAGAGGTGGGGGCCAGGAACGGGGAGCTGTTTTTT; cdr3_aa: CASSVEVGARNGELFF
v_call: TRBV27; j_call: TRBJ1-2; d_call: NA; clone_size: NA; cdr3_nt: TGTGCCAGCAGCCACATGTCTAGCGGAAACTATGGCTACACCTTC; cdr3_aa: CASSHMSSGNYGYTF
v_call: TRBV6-5; j_call: TRBJ2-5; d_call: TRBD2; clone_size: once; cdr3_nt: TGTGCCAGCAGTTACGGGCGGGGGGAGACCCAGTACTTC; cdr3_aa: CASSYGRGETQYF
v_call: TRBV18; j_call: TRBJ2-3; d_call: NA; clone_size: NA; cdr3_nt: TGTGCCAGCTCACCACTATCCGGGCACCGAAGCACAGATACGCAGTATTTT; cdr3_aa: CASSPLSGHRSTDTQYF
v_call: TRBV6-5; j_call: TRBJ1-2; d_call: NA; clone_size: NA; cdr3_nt: TGTGCCAGCACCAACGACGTCAACTACTATGGCTACACCTTC; cdr3_aa: CASTNDVNYYGYTF
v_call: TRBV19; j_call: TRBJ1-1; d_call: NA; clone_size: NA; cdr3_nt: TGTGCCAGTAGTATAGCAGGGGTTTACACTGAAGCTTTCTTT; cdr3_aa: CASSIAGVYTEAFF
v_call: TRBV19; j_call: TRBJ2-7; d_call: TRBD1; clone_size: many; cdr3_nt: TGTGCCAGTAGTATCGTCCAGGGGGCAACCCACGAGCAGTACTTC; cdr3_aa: CASSIVQGATHEQYF
v_call: TRBV6-6; j_call: TRBJ2-3; d_call: NA; clone_size: few; cdr3_nt: TGTGCCAGCAGTTCTATAAGTCGGTTAGATACGCAGTATTTT; cdr3_aa: CASSSISRLDTQYF
v_call: TRBV11-2; j_call: TRBJ2-7; d_call: TRBD1; clone_size: NA; cdr3_nt: TGTGCCAGCAGCTCAACAGGGGGTGGTTCCTACGAGCAGTACTTC; cdr3_aa: CASSSTGGGSYEQYF
v_call: TRBV27; j_call: TRBJ1-2; d_call: TRBD1; clone_size: NA; cdr3_nt: TGTGCCAGCAGACTAGGGACAGCCTATGGCTACACCTTC; cdr3_aa: CASRLGTAYGYTF
v_call: TRBV27; j_call: TRBJ2-7; d_call: TRBD2; clone_size: few; cdr3_nt: TGTGCCAGCAGTTTACGTCCTAGCGGGGCATACTCCTACGAGCAGTACTTC; cdr3_aa: CASSLRPSGAYSYEQYF
v_call: TRBV12-5; j_call: TRBJ2-7; d_call: NA; clone_size: NA; cdr3_nt: TGTGCTAGTGGCCCGCGGGGCTACGAGCAGTACTTC; cdr3_aa: CASGPRGYEQYF
v_call: TRBV5-4; j_call: TRBJ2-5; d_call: NA; clone_size: NA; cdr3_nt: TGTGCCAGCAGCTCCCGGGTGCAAGAGACCCAGTACTTC; cdr3_aa: CASSSRVQETQYF
v_call: TRBV4-2; j_call: TRBJ2-7; d_call: NA; clone_size: NA; cdr3_nt: TGTGCCAGCAGCCAAGAAGAGGACATCCCCGAGCAGTACTTC; cdr3_aa: CASSQEEDIPEQYF
v_call: TRBV5-1; j_call: TRBJ1-2; d_call: NA; clone_size: NA; cdr3_nt: TGCGCCAGCAGCTTGATGGGCCCAGCGAGTGGCTACACCTTC; cdr3_aa: CASSLMGPASGYTF
v_call: TRBV7-9; j_call: TRBJ1-2; d_call: TRBD1; clone_size: once; cdr3_nt: TGTGCCAGCAGCTACCGGGACAGGGGATTCAACTATGGCTACACCTTC; cdr3_aa: CASSYRDRGFNYGYTF
v_call: TRBV7-9; j_call: TRBJ1-1; d_call: NA; clone_size: NA; cdr3_nt: TGTGCCAGCACCCAACAGGGTGAAGCTTTCTTT; cdr3_aa: CASTQQGEAFF
v_call: TRBV7-9; j_call: TRBJ2-3; d_call: NA; clone_size: NA; cdr3_nt: TGTGCCAGCAGCTTAACAGATACGCAGTATTTT; cdr3_aa: CASSLTDTQYF
v_call: TRBV2; j_call: TRBJ1-4; d_call: NA; clone_size: few; cdr3_nt: TGTGCCAGCAGGCCGGACACCGAAAAACTGTTTTTT; cdr3_aa: CASRPDTEKLFF
v_call: TRBV30; j_call: TRBJ2-6; d_call: NA; clone_size: NA; cdr3_nt: TGTGCCTGGACAGGACCTTATCTTGGGGCCAACGTCCTGACTTTC; cdr3_aa: CAWTGPYLGANVLTF
v_call: TRBV5-1; j_call: TRBJ2-7; d_call: TRBD1; clone_size: NA; cdr3_nt: TGCGCCAGCAGCTCGGCCCGACAGGGGGGCTCCTACGAGCAGTACTTC; cdr3_aa: CASSSARQGGSYEQYF
v_call: TRBV7-9; j_call: TRBJ1-1; d_call: NA; clone_size: NA; cdr3_nt: TGTGCCAGCAGCTCATTTGGGCGGACCCCAACGGGGGAAGCTTTCTTT; cdr3_aa: CASSSFGRTPTGEAFF